There are a few counts of the clone carrying this T cell receptor beta chain. The antigen is not known. PCR amplification relied on 60 Vbeta primers (plus 13 Jbeta primers). The table came from immunoSEQ multiplex PCR; TCRdb's copy has only in-frame clones and leaves some out. The top ten hold roughly 7.7% of the sample, which has 150,000 to 200,000 clones, over 9.5% seen once. V shed 4 bases and J 5 bases; nucleotides not matched to a gene: 17. CDR3 length equals 18 residues. Germline V CDR1 and CDR2: SGHNT, YYREEE (reference sequence). The data were taken from a study of cytomegalovirus exposure and HLA in healthy donors. Findings and limits, study-wide: In vitro assays verified that three CMV-associated chains recognized CMV antigens specifically.

All the people who gave samples were healthy bone marrow donors. Sequencing used PBMCs. The receptor was isolated from a man aged 50-60 years in good health and CMV-seropositive. The chain is built from TRBV5-4 and TRBJ2-1; TRBD2 matches 8 bases. CDR3 bases: TGTGCCAGCAGCCGCGGGGGGCTTCGGCAGGGTGACCACAATGAGCAGTTCTTC. Protein: CASSRGGLRQGDHNEQFF.